Shown below are 20 T cell receptor beta chains from a single sample sequenced in a study of T-cell reconstitution after alpha-beta-depleted transplantation in children. A library of TCRbeta sequences, prepared with unique molecular identifiers, was generated. From the PCR reads, TCRdb called clonotypes with MiXCR, one entry per CDR3 protein. The sample lists 70,000 to 95,000 distinct CDR3 sequences, over 9% occurring once. Specimen: PBMCs from the stem cell graft donor, collected from the stem cell graft. The receptor set was obtained from a human donor who donated a stem cell graft to a child with inherited bone marrow failure.

In this sample, this clonotype turned up many times. The rearrangement uses TRBV27 and TRBJ2-5; D assignment may be TRBD1 or TRBD2 (5 bases each). Per the germline V gene, CDR1 is MNHEY and CDR2 is SMNVEV (reference sequence). The V gene lost 6 bases and the J gene lost 2 bases, with 13 bases spanning the gap. This CDR3 has 14 residues. For the CDR3, the DNA is TGTGCCAGCAGAAAAGGGACGGAACAAGAGACCCAGTACTTC. Translated: CASRKGTEQETQYF.

V gene TRBV9 combines with J gene TRBJ2-1; 13 positions match TRBD2. The V gene's germline CDR1 is SGDLS and CDR2 YYNGEE. V dropped 3 bases and J dropped 8; count of bases not matched to a gene: 8. This CDR3 has 16 residues. The CDR3 region is CASSEGTSGNYHEQFF. CDR3 sequence (DNA): TGTGCCAGCAGCGAGGGGACTAGCGGGAATTACCATGAGCAGTTCTTC.

This clonotype occurred many times. The chain joins TRBV5-1 to TRBJ2-5, with 8 bases that match TRBD1. CDR1 is SGHRS and CDR2 is YFSETQ in the germline V gene. CDR3 length: 17 amino acids. Trimming removed 4 bases from V and 2 bases from J; junction bases left unmatched: 13. The CDR3 region has the DNA TGCGCCAGCAGCCTGAGGACAGGGTCGAATCTTCAAGAGACCCAGTACTTC. Amino acids: CASSLRTGSNLQETQYF.

This clonotype was recorded many times. This chain connects TRBV20-1 to TRBJ2-3; D gene ambiguous. The germline V gene encodes CDR1 DFQATT and CDR2 SNEGSKA (reference sequence). The V gene lost 6 bases and the J gene lost 2 bases, with 12 bases spanning the gap. The CDR3 totals 13 residues. CDR3 DNA sequence: TGCAGTGCCCCCTACCAGGACACAGATACGCAGTATTTT. This codes for CSAPYQDTDTQYF.

The sample holds a few counts of this clonotype. The chain joins TRBV4-3 to TRBJ2-5, with 7 bases matching TRBD2. This CDR3 is built from 15 residues. J lost 3 bases, V lost 4 bases, and 8 bases had no gene match. CDR1 and CDR2 from the germline V gene are LGHNA and YSLEER. The CDR3 DNA is TGCGCCAGCAGCCCGTGGGGGGGGTTGAAAGAGACCCAGTACTTC. Translation gives CASSPWGGLKETQYF.

This clonotype was seen many times. The chain is built from TRBV7-9 and TRBJ2-3; D unclear. Germline loops: CDR1 SEHNR, CDR2 FQNEAQ (reference sequence). The CDR3 runs 11 residues. V lost 2 bases and J 6 bases, leaving 3 bases between the germline ends. CDR3 in DNA: TGTGCCAGCAGCTTACTCGATACGCAGTATTTT. This sequence encodes CASSLLDTQYF.

This clonotype was seen at least ten times. The chain uses TRBV11-2 and TRBJ1-3; D gene uncertain. The CDR3 runs to 14 residues. The germline V and J ends were trimmed by 3 bases and 2 bases, with 8 bases remaining between them. The V gene's germline CDR1 is SGHAT and CDR2 FQNNGV. The DNA of the CDR3 is TGTGCCAGCAGCTTCGGGCAGCCTGGAAACACCATATATTTT. This sequence encodes CASSFGQPGNTIYF. The variable domain in full, with the rest retrieved from reference TRBV11-2 and TRBJ1-3, is EAGVAQSPRYKIIEKRQSVAFWCNPISGHATLYWYQQILGQGPKLLIQFQNNGVVDDSQLPKDRFSAERLKGVDSTLKIQPAKLEDSAVYLCASSFGQPGNTIYFGEGSWLTVV.

The chain links TRBV28 to TRBJ2-2, with TRBD1 as a possible D gene (5 bases). This CDR3 comprises 15 residues. V lost 6 bases, J lost 2 bases, and 13 bases lay in between. Germline CDR1 MDHEN, CDR2 SYDVKM. The CDR3 nucleotides read TGTGCCAGCAGCGCCAGGGTTTTCAACACCGGGGAGCTGTTTTTT. Amino acid sequence: CASSARVFNTGELFF.

The V and J genes are TRBV4-3 and TRBJ1-2; tentative D call: TRBD1 (6 bases). CDR3 length: 13 amino acids. Per the germline V gene, CDR1 is LGHNA and CDR2 is YSLEER. Trimming removed 3 bases at V and 6 bases at J, with 11 bases between. The CDR3 DNA sequence: TGCGCCAGCAGCCACATGGGGGCGGATGGCTACACCTTC. Protein sequence: CASSHMGADGYTF.

In its sample, this clonotype was seen a few times. This chain links TRBV28 with TRBJ2-2; TRBD2 aligns across 7 bases. The CDR3 runs 15 residues. V was pared by 5 bases and J by 4 bases, with 7 bases of the junction left unmatched. Per the germline V gene, CDR1 is MDHEN and CDR2 is SYDVKM. CDR3 nucleotides: TGTGCCAGCAGTCCGCGGGAGTTTATCACCGGGGAGCTGTTTTTT. Translation gives CASSPREFITGELFF.

This clonotype showed up just a few times. The chain combines TRBV19 with TRBJ2-5; D gene uncertain. The CDR3 totals 11 residues. V was trimmed by 4 bases and J by 5 bases, leaving 5 bases between them. Germline V gene lookup returns CDR1 LNHDA and CDR2 SQIVND (reference sequence). CDR3 amino acids: CASSTVETQYF. CDR3 nucleotide sequence: TGTGCCAGTAGTACCGTGGAGACCCAGTACTTC. The full variable domain, completed using reference TRBV19 and TRBJ2-5, is DGGITQSPKYLFRKEGQNVTLSCEQNLNHDAMYWYRQDPGQGLRLIYYSQIVNDFQKGDIAEGYSVSREKKESFPLTVTSAQKNPTAFYLCASSTVETQYFGPGTRLLVL.

Ten or more counts support this clonotype. The V and J genes are TRBV18 and TRBJ1-1; maybe TRBD1 (5 bases). Trimming left V 2 bases short and J 3 bases short, with 7 bases between. The germline CDR1 and CDR2 sequences are KGHSH and LQKENI. The CDR3 has 13 residues. Written as DNA, the CDR3 is TGTGCCAGCTCACCAGGGGCTCACACTGAAGCTTTCTTT. Amino acid sequence: CASSPGAHTEAFF.

The sample holds many counts of this clonotype. The rearrangement joins TRBV18 to TRBJ2-7; D tentatively reads TRBD1 or TRBD2 (6 bases each). In germline, CDR1 is KGHSH, CDR2 LQKENI. The ends were cut back, 5 bases at V and 0 bases at J, with 11 bases in the middle. The CDR3 is made up of 14 amino acids. CDR3 amino acids: CASSEGGGSYEQYF. DNA of the CDR3: TGTGCCAGCTCAGAAGGAGGGGGCTCCTACGAGCAGTACTTC.

This clonotype was seen more than once but under ten times. The chain employs TRBV28 and TRBJ2-7; 8 nucleotides align to TRBD1. CDR3 size: 15 residues. V shed 4 bases, J shed 1 base, and the junction held 6 bases outside the gene matches. Per the germline V gene, CDR1 is MDHEN and CDR2 is SYDVKM. The CDR3 coding sequence is TGTGCCAGCAGTTACGGACAGGGCTCTTCCTACGAGCAGTACTTC. Its translation: CASSYGQGSSYEQYF.

This clonotype showed up many times. This sequence joins TRBV7-8 and TRBJ2-7, with 7 bases that match TRBD2. Germline-derived CDR1 and CDR2 are SGHVS and FQNEAQ. The V gene end was trimmed by 5 bases and the J gene end by 1 base; junction bases not matched to a gene: 2. The CDR3 extends over 13 amino acids. CDR3 in DNA: TGTGCCAGCAGCCGGCGGGGGTCCTACGAGCAGTACTTC. As protein: CASSRRGSYEQYF.

This clonotype has at least ten counts. The V and J genes are TRBV7-2 and TRBJ2-3, with D perhaps TRBD1 or TRBD2 (5 bases each). Germline V lookup: CDR1 SGHTA, CDR2 FQGNSA. Trimming stripped 5 bases from V and 8 bases from J, with 17 bases between. The CDR3 is 14 residues long. CDR3 in amino acids: CASSPRPGLGTQYF. The CDR3 DNA is TGTGCCAGCAGCCCGCGCCCGGGGCTTGGTACGCAGTATTTT.

This clonotype was counted at least ten times. V and J are TRBV20-1 and TRBJ2-3, with D tentatively TRBD1 or TRBD2 (5 bases each). Trimming cost V 4 bases and J 4 bases, with 21 bases left between them. Germline-derived CDR1 and CDR2 are DFQATT and SNEGSKA (reference sequence). This CDR3 region has 16 residues. The CDR3 DNA sequence: TGCAGTGCTACACGGGCAGGGCCCCTTAGCGCAGATACGCAGTATTTT. As protein: CSATRAGPLSADTQYF.

This clonotype was seen ten or more times. The V call is TRBV29-1, the J call TRBJ2-7; weak D call: TRBD2 (6 bases). In germline, CDR1 is SQVTM, CDR2 ANQGSEA. V dropped 0 bases and J dropped 9 bases, with 21 bases sitting between them. This CDR3 contains 15 residues. The CDR3 reads CSVEDPGVLDGVQYF. CDR3 bases: TGCAGCGTTGAAGATCCGGGGGTATTGGACGGAGTGCAGTACTTC.

This clonotype appeared many times. The chain combines TRBV13 with TRBJ1-1; 7 positions agree with TRBD1. Trimming removed 0 bases from V and 4 bases from J; junction bases left unmatched: 2. This CDR3 is 14 amino acids long. CDR1 is PRHDT and CDR2 is FYEKMQ in the germline V gene (reference sequence). CDR3 sequence reads: CASSLGQGSTEAFF. As DNA, the CDR3 is TGTGCCAGCAGCTTAGGACAGGGGAGCACTGAAGCTTTCTTT.

This clonotype has ten or more counts. This chain uses TRBV7-2 with TRBJ2-2; D is perhaps TRBD2 (5 bases). Looked up from germline, CDR1 is SGHTA and CDR2 is FQGNSA. Trimming left V 1 base short and J 6 bases short, with 9 bases between. This CDR3 region has 14 residues. The CDR3 DNA follows: TGTGCCAGCAGCTTAGGCCCAGCGGCCGGGGAGCTGTTTTTT. This sequence encodes CASSLGPAAGELFF.